This is a list of T cell receptor beta chains from one sample in a study of shared clonotypes between healthy human individuals. The table came from immunoSEQ multiplex PCR; TCRdb's copy has only in-frame clones and leaves some out. The table shows roughly 1,100,000 clones, with around 74% occurring only once. The specimen sequenced was memory CD4+ T cells sorted from blood. These receptors all come from a man aged 18 to 30 in good health. Both conserved end residues are part of each CDR3. D genes are given only for firm matches. Not every row has a clone size; where given, it reads once, few, many or a size class.

v_call	clone_size	d_call	j_call	cdr3_nt	cdr3_aa
TRBV5-1	-	-	TRBJ2-2	TGCGCCAGCAGCCTCGGGGGCAGGGCGAACACCGGGGAGCTGTTTTTT	CASSLGGRANTGELFF
TRBV9	many	TRBD2	TRBJ2-3	TGTGCCAGCAGCTCACCGAGCGGGGGGACTACTAGCACAGATACGCAGTATTTT	CASSSPSGGTTSTDTQYF
TRBV6-1	-	-	TRBJ2-5	TGTGCCAGCAGTGAATACCCCAACCAAGAGACCCAGTACTTC	CASSEYPNQETQYF
TRBV7-8	-	TRBD2	TRBJ2-3	TGTGCCAGCAGCCCTCTAGCGGGGGGGCCGACCGATACGCAGTATTTT	CASSPLAGGPTDTQYF
TRBV7-6	-	-	TRBJ2-7	TGTGCCAGCAGTCGGGGGATCTCCTACGAGCAGTACTTC	CASSRGISYEQYF
TRBV4-1	-	TRBD1	TRBJ2-7	TGCGCCAGCAGCCGCATACCGGGACAGATTTACGAGCAGTACTTC	CASSRIPGQIYEQYF
TRBV11-2	-	-	TRBJ1-5	TGTGCCAGCAGCGATAGCAATCAGCCCCAGCATTTT	CASSDSNQPQHF
TRBV19	-	-	TRBJ1-2	TGTGCCAGCTCGACAGGCGCAAACTATGGCTACACCTTC	CASSTGANYGYTF
TRBV10-3	few	-	TRBJ1-2	TGTGCCATCAGCTTCCGAGATGGCTACACCTTC	CAISFRDGYTF
TRBV5-6	-	-	TRBJ1-2	TGTGCCAGCACCATTTTAAGCCGGGCCGCCTATGGCTACACCTTC	CASTILSRAAYGYTF
TRBV5-6	few	-	TRBJ1-6	TGTGCCAGCAGCCCCGGCGGATTCGCCTATAATTCACCCCTCCACTTT	CASSPGGFAYNSPLHF
TRBV6-1	-	-	TRBJ2-7	TGTGCCAGCAGTGATGGCGGGCAGGGAATCATCTACGAGCAGTACTTC	CASSDGGQGIIYEQYF
TRBV27	-	TRBD1	TRBJ1-3	TGTGCCAGCAGTTTAACAGGGGACTCTGGAAACACCATATATTTT	CASSLTGDSGNTIYF
TRBV10-3	-	TRBD2	TRBJ2-3	TGTGCCATCAGTACTAGCGGGGATAGCATTTTCACAGATACGCAGTATTTT	CAISTSGDSIFTDTQYF
TRBV12-2	once	-	TRBJ2-1	TGTGCAAGTCGCTTAGCGCGGCAGATCAAAAACCTAACCTACAATGAGCAGTTCTTC	CASRLARQIKNLTYNEQFF
TRBV2	-	TRBD1	TRBJ1-5	TGTGCCAGCAGGGAAGGGGACAGGGTGTTTCAGCCCCAGCATTTT	CASREGDRVFQPQHF
TRBV9	few	-	TRBJ1-1	TGTGCCAGCAGCAAAGGAATAGGGGCACTAGCTGGTGAAGCTTTCTTT	CASSKGIGALAGEAFF
TRBV18	-	-	TRBJ1-6	TGTGCCAGCTCACCAGAGGGGCCCTACAATAATTCACCCCTCCACTTT	CASSPEGPYNNSPLHF
TRBV19	-	-	TRBJ1-1	TGTGCCAGTAGTATGGGGGACGGGGGATCTTTCTTT	CASSMGDGGSFF
TRBV19	-	TRBD1	TRBJ1-5	TGTGCCAGTAGTATAATGGGGCTGAACAGGGGGTTGTATCAGCCCCAGCATTTT	CASSIMGLNRGLYQPQHF
TRBV5-1	-	TRBD1	TRBJ2-3	TGCGCCAGCAGCTTGGGTGGGACAGGGGGAACAGATACGCAGTATTTT	CASSLGGTGGTDTQYF
TRBV10-3	-	-	TRBJ2-3	TGTGCCATCAGTGAGTCGACAGATACGCAGTATTTT	CAISESTDTQYF
TRBV28	-	-	TRBJ2-7	TGTGCCAGCACCCGAGGGGGGACCTCCTACGAGCAGTACTTC	CASTRGGTSYEQYF
TRBV11-2	-	-	TRBJ1-1	TGTGCCAGCAGCTCGACAAGTATGAACACTGAAGCTTTCTTT	CASSSTSMNTEAFF
TRBV5-1	-	-	TRBJ1-2	TGCGCCAGCAGCTTGGACGAGACGGGAGATGGCGGCACCTTC	CASSLDETGDGGTF
TRBV2	-	-	TRBJ1-2	TGTGCCAGCAGTGAAATCGGAGTCGGCTATGGCTACACCTTC	CASSEIGVGYGYTF
TRBV5-4	-	-	TRBJ2-5	TGTGCCAGCAGCTTGAGAGGGGCAGCAGAGACCCAGTACTTC	CASSLRGAAETQYF
TRBV5-1	-	TRBD1	TRBJ2-2	TGCGCCAGCAGCCCCCGGACAGGGGGCAGCACCGGGGAGCTGTTTTTT	CASSPRTGGSTGELFF
TRBV10-3	-	TRBD1	TRBJ2-7	TGTGCCATCGGGGGACAGGGTTCCGAGCAGTACTTC	CAIGGQGSEQYF
TRBV4-3	-	TRBD2	TRBJ2-1	TGCGCCAGCAGCCAAGGGGGACTAACAAAACAGTTCTTC	CASSQGGLTKQFF
TRBV10-2	-	-	TRBJ1-1	TGCGCCAGCAGCGCCCTGGTTGACACTGAAGCTTTCTTT	CASSALVDTEAFF
TRBV30	-	-	TRBJ2-7	TGTGCCTGGAGTGGGGGTTCCTCTCCCCTCCCCTACGAGCAGTACTTC	CAWSGGSSPLPYEQYF
TRBV30	once	-	TRBJ2-5	TGTGCCTGGAGTGTACAAGGGTTGTCCGTGGAGACCCAGTACTTC	CAWSVQGLSVETQYF
TRBV27	once	TRBD1	TRBJ2-1	TGTGCCAGCAGTTTAGGACAGGCCCCTGTGATCCTGGAGCAGTTCTTC	CASSLGQAPVILEQFF
TRBV7-2	-	-	TRBJ2-7	TGTGCCAGCAGCGGAGGGCCTAAAACAGGGTCGGACGAGCAGTACTTC	CASSGGPKTGSDEQYF
TRBV6-1	-	TRBD1	TRBJ1-6	TGTGCCAGCAGTGGACTGACAGGGGGCTATGGTTCACCCCTCCACTTT	CASSGLTGGYGSPLHF
TRBV25-1	-	-	TRBJ2-3	TGTGCCAGCAGTGACCCTGGGATTAGCGGAACAGATACGCAGTATTTT	CASSDPGISGTDTQYF
TRBV30	once	TRBD1	TRBJ1-5	TGTGCCTGGGGCGCCTCCGATTGGACAGGGAACCAGCCCCAGCATTTT	CAWGASDWTGNQPQHF
TRBV29-1	-	TRBD1	TRBJ2-7	TGCAGCGTTGGAGCCGACCCCGGGACAGGGAGGTCCTACGAGCAGTACTTC	CSVGADPGTGRSYEQYF